This is a list of T cell receptor beta chains from one sample in a study of CD8+CD57+ T cells in acquired aplastic anemia. TCRdb reanalysed the reads using MiXCR and keeps one entry per CDR3 protein. The sample has hundreds of thousands of distinct CDR3 sequences; roughly 61% are singletons. Sequenced input: sorted CD4+, CD8+, or CD8+CD57+ T cells (not recorded which) from PBMCs. The source of these receptors is a human donor with aplastic anemia. Each CDR3 is given with its conserved first and last residue. Each record gives: V gene, J gene, clone size, D gene, CDR3 protein, CDR3 DNA. D genes are given only for firm matches. Not all rows give a size; the values are once, few, many and, for expanded clones, a class.

V gene: TRBV5-5
J gene: TRBJ2-7
clone size: many
D gene: -
CDR3 protein: CASSLVPLEQYEQYF
CDR3 DNA: TGTGCCAGCAGCTTGGTTCCACTAGAACAGTACGAGCAGTACTTC

V gene: TRBV11-2
J gene: TRBJ1-2
clone size: many
D gene: -
CDR3 protein: CASSPHVGTNFPPTF
CDR3 DNA: TGTGCCAGCAGCCCTCACGTGGGGACCAACTTCCCCCCCACCTTC

V gene: TRBV7-3
J gene: TRBJ2-1
clone size: -
D gene: -
CDR3 protein: CASSYLGGDEQFF
CDR3 DNA: TGTGCCAGCAGCTATCTGGGGGGTGATGAGCAGTTCTTC

V gene: TRBV20-1
J gene: TRBJ2-3
clone size: -
D gene: TRBD2
CDR3 protein: CSAPAGGDTQYF
CDR3 DNA: TGCAGTGCCCCGGCGGGGGGCGATACGCAGTATTTT

V gene: TRBV9
J gene: TRBJ1-1
clone size: -
D gene: -
CDR3 protein: CASRVTDEAFF
CDR3 DNA: TGTGCCAGCAGGGTGACAGACGAAGCTTTCTTT

V gene: TRBV9
J gene: TRBJ2-3
clone size: -
D gene: TRBD1
CDR3 protein: CASSLRDRSVLPSTDTQYF
CDR3 DNA: TGTGCCAGCAGTTTAAGGGACAGGTCCGTTCTACCTAGCACAGATACGCAGTATTTT

V gene: TRBV19
J gene: TRBJ1-6
clone size: many
D gene: -
CDR3 protein: CASSSGYNSPLHF
CDR3 DNA: TGTGCCAGTAGTTCCGGGTATAATTCACCCCTCCACTTT

V gene: TRBV7-3
J gene: TRBJ1-6
clone size: many
D gene: -
CDR3 protein: CASSTGAKNSPLHF
CDR3 DNA: TGTGCCAGCAGCACGGGGGCTAAGAATTCACCCCTCCACTTT

V gene: TRBV7-6
J gene: TRBJ2-7
clone size: -
D gene: TRBD1
CDR3 protein: CASSLGQGATYGQYF
CDR3 DNA: TGTGCCAGCAGCTTAGGACAGGGGGCCACCTACGGGCAGTACTTC

V gene: TRBV12-3/TRBV12-4
J gene: TRBJ1-4
clone size: many
D gene: -
CDR3 protein: CASSLQAGATNEKLFF
CDR3 DNA: TGTGCCAGCAGTTTACAGGCAGGAGCAACTAATGAAAAACTGTTTTTT

V gene: TRBV10-3
J gene: TRBJ1-2
clone size: -
D gene: TRBD1
CDR3 protein: CAISELQGSYGYTF
CDR3 DNA: TGTGCCATCAGTGAATTACAGGGGAGCTATGGCTACACCTTC

V gene: TRBV29-1
J gene: TRBJ1-2
clone size: few
D gene: -
CDR3 protein: CSAEGENYGYTF
CDR3 DNA: TGCAGCGCAGAGGGGGAGAACTATGGCTACACCTTC

V gene: TRBV7-6
J gene: TRBJ1-2
clone size: -
D gene: TRBD1
CDR3 protein: CASSLGVGQGNYGYTF
CDR3 DNA: TGTGCCAGCAGCTTAGGGGTGGGACAGGGGAACTATGGCTACACCTTC

V gene: TRBV7-8
J gene: TRBJ2-5
clone size: -
D gene: TRBD2
CDR3 protein: CASRLPSGSGSSTRYF
CDR3 DNA: TGTGCCAGCAGACTCCCTAGCGGGAGTGGATCGTCGACCCGGTACTTC

V gene: TRBV20-1
J gene: TRBJ2-5
clone size: -
D gene: -
CDR3 protein: CSASSPRETQYF
CDR3 DNA: TGCAGTGCCAGCTCACCCCGAGAGACCCAGTACTTC

V gene: TRBV4-1
J gene: TRBJ1-2
clone size: many
D gene: -
CDR3 protein: CASSQVRTAGGNYGYTF
CDR3 DNA: TGCGCCAGCAGCCAAGTAAGGACGGCCGGGGGAAACTATGGCTACACCTTC

V gene: TRBV6-6
J gene: TRBJ2-7
clone size: -
D gene: -
CDR3 protein: CASSSPRPHEQYF
CDR3 DNA: TGTGCCAGCAGTTCCCCCCGTCCCCACGAGCAGTACTTC

V gene: TRBV24-1
J gene: TRBJ1-2
clone size: -
D gene: -
CDR3 protein: CATGGANNYGYTF
CDR3 DNA: TGTGCCACCGGGGGAGCGAATAACTATGGCTACACCTTC

V gene: TRBV19
J gene: TRBJ2-1
clone size: -
D gene: TRBD1
CDR3 protein: CASSIDDRGYGEQFF
CDR3 DNA: TGTGCCAGTAGTATAGATGACAGGGGGTACGGTGAGCAGTTCTTC

V gene: TRBV2
J gene: TRBJ2-1
clone size: -
D gene: TRBD2
CDR3 protein: CASTGGGGPNEQFF
CDR3 DNA: TGTGCCAGCACCGGGGGGGGGGGCCCAAATGAGCAGTTCTTC

V gene: TRBV7-8
J gene: TRBJ2-3
clone size: -
D gene: -
CDR3 protein: CASRQNAGTDTQYF
CDR3 DNA: TGTGCCAGCAGACAAAACGCAGGCACAGATACGCAGTATTTT

V gene: TRBV5-1
J gene: TRBJ1-1
clone size: -
D gene: -
CDR3 protein: CASSLGDSQGAREAFF
CDR3 DNA: TGCGCCAGCAGCTTGGGAGACTCACAGGGAGCCCGTGAAGCTTTCTTT

V gene: TRBV7-2
J gene: TRBJ2-1
clone size: -
D gene: TRBD2
CDR3 protein: CANSHQGLALGGEQFF
CDR3 DNA: TGTGCCAACAGCCACCAGGGACTAGCGTTAGGGGGTGAGCAGTTCTTC

V gene: TRBV7-2
J gene: TRBJ2-1
clone size: once
D gene: -
CDR3 protein: CASSLQGGNEQFF
CDR3 DNA: TGTGCCAGCAGCTTGCAGGGGGGGAATGAGCAGTTCTTC

V gene: TRBV10-2
J gene: TRBJ2-7
clone size: -
D gene: -
CDR3 protein: CASLTGTYEQYF
CDR3 DNA: TGCGCCAGCCTGACAGGAACCTACGAGCAGTACTTC

V gene: TRBV5-6
J gene: TRBJ1-6
clone size: -
D gene: TRBD1
CDR3 protein: CASSMGQGAGSNQPLHF
CDR3 DNA: TGTGCCAGCAGCATGGGACAGGGGGCAGGTAGCAATCAGCCCCTCCACTTT